The 2 T cell receptor beta chains presented below share a single source sample, sequenced in a study of T cells after yellow fever vaccination. TCRdb used MiXCR to reprocess the 5' RACE reads, holding one entry per CDR3 protein. The table includes around 530,000 distinct CDR3 sequences, roughly a sixth detected once. The sequencing used PBMCs, collected about 5 days after the first yellow fever vaccination. The receptor source for this set is a man in his late teens or twenties who received the YFV17D yellow fever vaccine.

The sample holds many counts of this clonotype. The genes are TRBV16 and TRBJ1-1; no clear D gene. This CDR3 is 13 amino acids long. CDR1 is KGHSY, CDR2 FQNENV, per germline. V was cut by 2 bases and J by 0 bases, with 4 bases left in between. The CDR3 region has the DNA TGTGCCAGCAGCCAAACCTTGAACACTGAAGCTTTCTTT. The encoded protein is CASSQTLNTEAFF. Looking up the rest from reference TRBV16 and TRBJ1-1 gives the full variable domain: GEEVAQTPKHLVRGEGQKAKLYCAPIKGHSYVFWYQQVLKNEFKFLISFQNENVFDETGMPKERFSAKCLPNSPCSLEIQATKLEDSAVYFCASSQTLNTEAFFGQGTRLTVV.

The chain combines TRBV5-1 with TRBJ2-5; 8 bases match TRBD2. With V trimmed by 1 base and J by 2 bases, 7 bases remained unmatched. The CDR3 contains 16 residues. Germline CDR1 and CDR2: SGHRS and YFSETQ. This CDR3 reads CASSLYSGGPQETQYF. DNA of the CDR3: TGCGCCAGCAGCTTGTACAGCGGGGGACCGCAAGAGACCCAGTACTTC.